This T cell receptor (beta chain) was documented in a study of CD8+ T cells in alopecia areata. Across the study: Tofacitinib exposure lasted 6 to 18 months, followed by 6 months off drug. The SALT score measured affected scalp surface percentage in treated patients.

Regarding treatment: oral pan-JAK inhibitor, 5-10 mg twice daily. The CDR3 has 13 residues. Unmatched junction bases numbered 7, after V lost 4 bases and J lost 7 bases. CDR1 is SQVTM, CDR2 ANQGSEA, per germline. Extracted RNA was reverse transcribed, and the resulting cDNA served as sequencing template. The repertoire was sequenced with immunoSEQ multiplex PCR; TCRdb's copy has only in-frame clones and lacks some. The sample shows about 190,000 clones, 50% to 60% of them seen only once. The input for sequencing was CD4+ T cells sorted from blood, taken at week 4, from a patient treated with tofacitinib. This sequence joins TRBV29-1 and TRBJ2-1, with TRBD2 identical over 7 bases. The TCR originated in a human donor with alopecia areata. The CDR3 DNA reads TGCAGCGTTGGGGGAGGGGAGTGGAATGAGCAGTTCTTC. It specifies CSVGGGEWNEQFF.